Each of the 21 T cell receptor beta chains below was sequenced from the same sample in a study of T cells in tumors after PD-1 blockade (dated by TCRdb to between 2018 and 2020). The library relied on the immunoSEQ multiplex PCR assay. Sourced from immuneACCESS, this table was stored by TCRdb with only in-frame sequences that have V and J called. A share of the clones is absent; for the studies checked, an unresolved V gene accounts for under half, and the remainder has no known explanation. The sample yields tens of thousands of clones; roughly 70% were counted once. The ten top clones hold about 4.8% of the sample. The time point label, read with the paper, signifies: after anti-PD-1 therapy. Material: PBMCs, obtained after anti-PD-1 treatment. These TCRs come from a human donor with basal cell carcinoma.

The chain links TRBV2 to TRBJ2-2, with 7 bases lining up with TRBD1. V lost 6 bases, J lost 4 bases, and 8 bases stayed unmatched. This CDR3 contains 15 residues. CDR1 and CDR2 (germline): SNHLY, FYNNEI. In nucleotides, the CDR3 is TGTGCCAGCAGGGGGACAGTCGGGGCCACCGGGGAGCTGTTTTTT. Protein sequence: CASRGTVGATGELFF.

The chain joins TRBV6-4 to TRBJ2-3; 8 bases align to TRBD2. CDR1 MRHNA and CDR2 SNTAGT come from the germline V gene. J lost 1 base, V lost 4 bases, and 1 base had no gene match. The CDR3 is 14 amino acids. The CDR3 region has the DNA TGTGCCAGCAGTGTTAGCGGGGGCACAGATACGCAGTATTTT. Translated, it gives CASSVSGGTDTQYF.

The chain has TRBV29-1 and TRBJ2-7; TRBD1 matches at 10 bases. The CDR3 spans 14 residues. Unmatched junction bases numbered 5, after V lost 4 bases and J lost 2 bases. Germline values: CDR1 SQVTM, CDR2 ANQGSEA. As DNA, the CDR3 is TGCAGCGTTGTGGTGGGGACAGGGGCCTACGAGCAGTACTTC. This encodes CSVVVGTGAYEQYF.

The chain combines TRBV4-1 with TRBJ1-1; 8 nucleotides line up with TRBD1. The CDR3 is made up of 16 amino acids. Germline V lookup: CDR1 MGHRA, CDR2 YSYEKL. The ends lost 1 base at V and 5 bases at J; junction bases unmatched: 9. The CDR3 bases are TGCGCCAGCAGCCAAGTTCCCTCAACAGGGGGTACTGAAGCTTTCTTT. It yields the protein CASSQVPSTGGTEAFF.

This clone was detected a few times. V usage is TRBV24-1 and J usage is TRBJ2-1, with TRBD1 matching over 7 bases. The CDR3 contains 15 residues. Germline trimming cut 2 bases from V and 5 bases from J; bases unmatched to any gene: 5. CDR1 is KGHDR and CDR2 is SFDVKD in the germline V gene. DNA for the CDR3: TGTGCCACCAGTGATTCCGGGACAGAGAACAATGAGCAGTTCTTC. It translates to CATSDSGTENNEQFF.

The V and J genes are TRBV6-5 and TRBJ2-1, with 10 bases lining up with TRBD2. In germline, CDR1 is MNHEY, CDR2 SVGAGI. The CDR3 spans 14 residues. J lost 8 bases, V lost 6 bases, and 7 bases had no gene match. CDR3 DNA sequence: TGTGCCAGCAGGACTAGCGGGTCCCCCCATGAGCAGTTCTTC. Translated: CASRTSGSPHEQFF.

This chain links TRBV5-4 with TRBJ2-5; D is ambiguous. Germline-derived CDR1 and CDR2 are SGHNT and YYREEE (reference sequence). This CDR3 contains 13 residues. V was clipped by 2 bases and J by 0 bases, with 5 bases between them. The CDR3 coding sequence is TGTGCCAGCAGCTTAGAATACCAAGAGACCCAGTACTTC. It specifies CASSLEYQETQYF.

The gene calls are TRBV6-5 and TRBJ2-7; D gene uncertain. Looked up from germline, CDR1 is MNHEY and CDR2 is SVGAGI. This CDR3 is 13 amino acids long. V lost 7 bases and J 5 bases, leaving 15 bases between the germline ends. The CDR3, as DNA: TGTGCCAGCACCACGCTCTTATCCCACGAGCAGTACTTC. It specifies CASTTLLSHEQYF.

The chain has TRBV6-6 and TRBJ2-2, with no clear D. V lost 1 base, J lost 7 bases, and 13 bases lay in between. The CDR3 is 15 amino acids. Germline V gives CDR1 MNHNY, CDR2 SVGAGI (reference sequence). The CDR3 DNA reads TGTGCCAGCAGTTACTTGGCAGATGTTGACGGGGAGCTGTTTTTT. It specifies CASSYLADVDGELFF.

The rearrangement links TRBV7-9 to TRBJ2-1; no firm D call. Germline V gene data show CDR1 as SEHNR and CDR2 as FQNEAQ (reference sequence). The V end lost 5 bases, the J end lost 3 bases, and 17 bases lay between the germline ends. The length of the CDR3 is 16 residues. The CDR3 DNA follows: TGTGCCAGCAGCCACGCGCGGCGGATGTTCTACAATGAGCAGTTCTTC. Its protein is CASSHARRMFYNEQFF.

V is TRBV19 and J is TRBJ2-1; no clear D gene. V shed 4 bases and J shed 7 bases, with 11 bases lying between them. The CDR3 totals 13 residues. Germline loops: CDR1 LNHDA, CDR2 SQIVND (reference sequence). The CDR3 here is CASSTFLGNEQFF. Here the CDR3 DNA reads TGTGCCAGTAGTACGTTCCTGGGGAATGAGCAGTTCTTC.

Only a few counts were recorded for this clone. The rearrangement uses TRBV10-1 and TRBJ2-1; 7 positions agree with TRBD2. V lost 7 bases and J lost 1; bases outside the gene matches: 4. Germline CDR1 WNHNN, CDR2 SYGVQD (reference sequence). The CDR3 sequence is 14 residues long. Written as DNA, the CDR3 is TGCGCCAGCACCCCTAGCGGATCCTACAATGAGCAGTTCTTC. This translates into CASTPSGSYNEQFF.

About this clone: The same CDR3 arises from other DNA sequences in this sample as well. The rearrangement joins TRBV7-8 to TRBJ2-4; no clear D. Germline V CDR1 and CDR2: SGHVS, FQNEAQ. Trimming took off 0 bases at V and 1 base at J, with 7 bases between the two ends. This CDR3 spans 15 amino acids. DNA of the CDR3: TGTGCCAGCAGCTTAGCAACCGGGGCCAAAAACATTCAGTACTTC. Protein: CASSLATGAKNIQYF.

The chain is built from TRBV4-2 and TRBJ2-3; D call uncertain. CDR3 length: 15 amino acids. CDR1 LGHNA and CDR2 YNFKEQ come from the germline V gene. Trimming cost V 0 bases and J 2 bases, with 9 bases left between them. The CDR3 coding sequence is TGTGCCAGCAGCCAAGATTGGAGCCTCACAGATACGCAGTATTTT. It yields the protein CASSQDWSLTDTQYF.

A few counts support this clone. This chain connects TRBV28 to TRBJ1-2; no reliable D call. There are 14 residues in the CDR3. Germline V CDR1 and CDR2: MDHEN, SYDVKM. Between the trimmed V and J ends, which lost 5 bases and 0 bases, there was a span of 10 bases. CDR3 bases: TGTGCCAGCAGTAGACGGAGAACTAACTATGGCTACACCTTC. It encodes CASSRRRTNYGYTF.

The sample holds a few counts of this clone. The V gene is TRBV4-1, the J gene TRBJ1-2; D is unclear. The germline V and J ends were trimmed by 1 base and 8 bases, with 14 bases remaining between them. From germline, CDR1 is MGHRA and CDR2 YSYEKL. The CDR3 loop spans 14 amino acids. The CDR3 reads CASSQVGTVRGYTF. The CDR3 region has the DNA TGCGCCAGCAGCCAAGTCGGCACCGTTCGAGGCTACACCTTC.

This clone was detected a few times. The rearrangement links TRBV5-1 to TRBJ2-7; D could derive from TRBD1 or TRBD2 (5 bases each). Per germline, CDR1 SGHRS and CDR2 YFSETQ. This CDR3 contains 13 residues. The V and J ends lost 0 bases and 5 bases respectively, with 9 bases between them. This CDR3 is CASSLGGSNEQYF. The CDR3 nucleotides read TGCGCCAGCAGCTTGGGGGGGAGCAACGAGCAGTACTTC. The full variable domain, in which reference TRBV5-1 and TRBJ2-7 provide the parts outside the CDR3, is KAGVTQTPRYLIKTRGQQVTLSCSPISGHRSVSWYQQTPGQGLQFLFEYFSETQRNKGNFPGRFSGRQFSNSRSEMNVSTLELGDSALYLCASSLGGSNEQYFGPGTRLTVT.

This chain links TRBV10-3 with TRBJ2-1; TRBD1 agrees at 7 bases. Germline CDR1 is ENHRY and CDR2 is SYGVKD. The length of the CDR3 is 16 residues. J gave up 0 bases and V 6 bases, and 8 bases lay outside the gene matches. Written as DNA, the CDR3 is TGTGCCATCAGCGATCCGGGACAGAGCTCCTACAATGAGCAGTTCTTC. Translation gives CAISDPGQSSYNEQFF.

This clone has just one count. The J gene is TRBJ2-1, the V gene TRBV29-1, with 7 bases lining up with TRBD2. The CDR3 covers 15 residues. CDR1 SQVTM and CDR2 ANQGSEA come from the germline V gene. The V gene end was trimmed by 7 bases and the J gene end by 5 bases; junction bases not matched to a gene: 14. As DNA, the CDR3 is TGCAGCGCCCCGACGCTGGGGGGGGTTGACAATGAGCAGTTCTTC. Translating gives CSAPTLGGVDNEQFF.

The V call is TRBV10-3, the J call TRBJ2-3; no definite D call. Germline V gives CDR1 ENHRY, CDR2 SYGVKD. V was clipped by 11 bases and J by 1 base, with 7 bases between them. The CDR3 length is 11 residues. CDR3 loop: CASGGTDTQYF. CDR3 DNA sequence: TGTGCCTCCGGCGGCACAGATACGCAGTATTTT.

This clone came up a few times. The chain has TRBV30 and TRBJ1-2; tentative D call: TRBD1 (6 bases). From germline, CDR1 is GTSNPN and CDR2 SVGIG (reference sequence). Trimming removed 3 bases from V and 4 bases from J, with 9 bases in between. The CDR3 runs 12 residues. The CDR3 loop is CAWRDSAYGYTF. CDR3 DNA: TGTGCCTGGAGGGACAGTGCCTATGGCTACACCTTC.